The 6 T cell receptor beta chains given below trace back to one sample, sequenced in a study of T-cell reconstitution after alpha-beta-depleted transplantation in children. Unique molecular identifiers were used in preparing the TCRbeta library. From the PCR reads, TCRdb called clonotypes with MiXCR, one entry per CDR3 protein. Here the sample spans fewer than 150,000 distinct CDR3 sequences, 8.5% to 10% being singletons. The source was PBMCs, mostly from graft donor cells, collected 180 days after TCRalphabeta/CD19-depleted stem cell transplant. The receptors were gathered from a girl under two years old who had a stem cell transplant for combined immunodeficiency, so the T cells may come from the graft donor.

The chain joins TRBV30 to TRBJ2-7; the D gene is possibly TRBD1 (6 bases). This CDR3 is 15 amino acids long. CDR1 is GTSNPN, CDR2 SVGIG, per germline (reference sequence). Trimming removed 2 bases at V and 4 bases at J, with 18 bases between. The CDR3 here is CAWSTPGHRSYEQYF. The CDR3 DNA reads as TGTGCCTGGAGTACCCCGGGACATCGATCATACGAGCAGTACTTC.

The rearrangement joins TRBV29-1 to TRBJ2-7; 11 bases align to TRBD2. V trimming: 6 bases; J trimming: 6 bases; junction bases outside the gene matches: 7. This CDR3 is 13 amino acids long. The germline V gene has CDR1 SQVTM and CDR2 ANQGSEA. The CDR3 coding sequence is TGCAGCGTCCAGACTAGCGGGAATGGCGAGCAGTACTTC. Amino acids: CSVQTSGNGEQYF.

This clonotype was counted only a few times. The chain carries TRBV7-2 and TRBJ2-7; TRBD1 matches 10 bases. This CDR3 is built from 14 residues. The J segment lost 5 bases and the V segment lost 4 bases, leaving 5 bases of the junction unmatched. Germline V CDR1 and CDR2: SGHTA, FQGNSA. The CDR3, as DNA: TGTGCCAGCAGCTCCCGACAGGGGGCCAACGAGCAGTACTTC. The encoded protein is CASSSRQGANEQYF.

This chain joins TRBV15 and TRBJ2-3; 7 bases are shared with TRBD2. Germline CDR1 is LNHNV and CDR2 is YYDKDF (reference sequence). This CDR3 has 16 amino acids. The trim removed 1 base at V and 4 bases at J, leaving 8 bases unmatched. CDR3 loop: CATSRAGRTRADTQYF. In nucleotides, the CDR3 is TGTGCCACCAGCAGAGCTGGTCGGACTAGGGCAGATACGCAGTATTTT.

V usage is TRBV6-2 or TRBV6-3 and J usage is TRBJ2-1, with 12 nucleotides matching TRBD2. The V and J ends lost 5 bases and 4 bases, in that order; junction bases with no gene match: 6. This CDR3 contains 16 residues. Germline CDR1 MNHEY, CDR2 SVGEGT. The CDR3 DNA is TGTGCCAGCAGTATCCTACTAGCGGGAGGTTACAATGAGCAGTTCTTC. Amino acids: CASSILLAGGYNEQFF.

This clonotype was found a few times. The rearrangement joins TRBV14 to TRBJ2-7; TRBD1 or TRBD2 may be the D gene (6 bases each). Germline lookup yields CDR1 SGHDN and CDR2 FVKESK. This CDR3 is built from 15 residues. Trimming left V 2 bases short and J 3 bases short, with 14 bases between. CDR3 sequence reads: CASSQRGALLYEQYF. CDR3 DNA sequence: TGTGCCAGCAGCCAAAGGGGGGCCCTACTCTACGAGCAGTACTTC. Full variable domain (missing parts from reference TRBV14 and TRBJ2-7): EAGVTQFPSHSVIEKGQTVTLRCDPISGHDNLYWYRRVMGKEIKFLLHFVKESKQDESGMPNNRFLAERTGGTYSTLKVQPAELEDSGVYFCASSQRGALLYEQYFGPGTRLTVT.